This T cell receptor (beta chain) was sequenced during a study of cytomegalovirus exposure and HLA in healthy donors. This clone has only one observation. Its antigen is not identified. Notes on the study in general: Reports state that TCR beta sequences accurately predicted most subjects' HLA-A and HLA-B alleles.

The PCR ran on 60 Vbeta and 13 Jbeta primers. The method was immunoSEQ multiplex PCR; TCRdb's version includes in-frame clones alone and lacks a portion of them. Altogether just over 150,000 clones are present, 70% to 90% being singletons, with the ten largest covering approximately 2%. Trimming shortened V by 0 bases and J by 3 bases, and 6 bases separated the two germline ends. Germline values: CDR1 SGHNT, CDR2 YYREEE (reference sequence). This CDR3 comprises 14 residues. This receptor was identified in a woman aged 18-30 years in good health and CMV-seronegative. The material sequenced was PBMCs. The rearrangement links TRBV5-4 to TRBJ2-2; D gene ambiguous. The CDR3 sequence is CASSLADYTGELFF. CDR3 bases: TGTGCCAGCAGCTTGGCCGACTACACCGGGGAGCTGTTTTTT. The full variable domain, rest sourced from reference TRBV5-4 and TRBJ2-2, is ETGVTQSPTHLIKTRGQQVTLRCSSQSGHNTVSWYQQALGQGPQFIFQYYREEENGRGNFPPRFSGLQFPNYSSELNVNALELDDSALYLCASSLADYTGELFFGEGSRLTVL.